A few counts support the clone carrying this TCR beta chain. These data come from a study of early T cells in non-severe SARS-CoV-2 infection. Germline V gene lookup returns CDR1 MNHNY and CDR2 SVGAGI (reference sequence). V was cut by 4 bases and J by 5 bases, with 11 bases left in between. The CDR3 is 13 amino acids. TCRdb analysed the 5' RACE reads with MiXCR anew, one entry per CDR3 protein. The sample lists more than 45,000 distinct CDR3 sequences, roughly 8.4% occurring once. Sequencing was performed on whole blood. The gene calls are TRBV6-6 and TRBJ2-5, with D perhaps matching TRBD1 (6 bases). This clonotype was sampled from an adult who was a healthcare worker with PCR-confirmed SARS-CoV-2 infection or an uninfected control (not recorded which). CDR3 sequence reads: CASSSTGHETQYF. The CDR3 DNA is TGTGCCAGCAGTTCTACAGGGCACGAGACCCAGTACTTC.